Detailed here is one T cell receptor beta chain. Looked up from germline, CDR1 is MNHEY and CDR2 is SMNVEV (reference sequence). Trimming took off 9 bases at V and 4 bases at J, with 10 bases between the two ends. CDR3 length: 11 amino acids. The sample originates from a study of blood T cell repertoires in COVID-19. Repertoires were generated with immunoSEQ multiplex PCR, while TCRdb's copy carries only in-frame clones and drops some. The sample has roughly 72,000 clones, 88% seen once. The clonotype comes from a human donor in a cohort sampled during active COVID-19. Material: peripheral blood. The J gene is TRBJ2-7, the V gene TRBV27; D uncertain. CDR3 nucleotide sequence: TGTGCCAGTAGAAGAGGATACGAGCAGTACTTC. This translates into CASRRGYEQYF.